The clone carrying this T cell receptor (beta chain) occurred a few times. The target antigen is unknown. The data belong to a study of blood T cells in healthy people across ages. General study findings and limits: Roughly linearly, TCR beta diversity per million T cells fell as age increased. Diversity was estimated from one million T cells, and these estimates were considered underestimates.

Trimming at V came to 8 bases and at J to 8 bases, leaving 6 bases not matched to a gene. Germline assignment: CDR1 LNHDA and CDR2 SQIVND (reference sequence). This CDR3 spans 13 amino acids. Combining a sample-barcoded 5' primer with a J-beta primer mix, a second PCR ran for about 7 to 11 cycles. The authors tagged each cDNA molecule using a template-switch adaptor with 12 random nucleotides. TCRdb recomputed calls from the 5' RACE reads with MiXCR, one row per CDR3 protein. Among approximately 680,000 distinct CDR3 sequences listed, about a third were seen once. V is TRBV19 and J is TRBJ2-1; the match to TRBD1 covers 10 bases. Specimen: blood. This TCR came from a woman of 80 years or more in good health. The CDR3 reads CASCGTGDDEQFF. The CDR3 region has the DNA TGTGCCAGTTGTGGGACAGGGGACGATGAGCAGTTCTTC.